Listed here are 23 T cell receptor beta chains from one sample, sequenced in a study of T cells after yellow fever vaccination. TCRdb processed the 5' RACE reads anew with MiXCR; each CDR3 protein has one entry. The data hold approximately 27,000 distinct CDR3 sequences, with 4.5% to 5.5% observed a single time. Specimen: PBMCs, either bulk or a sorted T-cell subset (CD4+, CD8+, memory, or dextramer-sorted; not recorded which), collected 15 days after the yellow fever booster vaccination. These receptors were collected from a young man who received the YFV17D yellow fever vaccine.

Ten or more counts support this clonotype. The V call is TRBV20-1, the J call TRBJ2-6; D gene ambiguous. V was shortened by 0 bases and J by 0 bases, with 3 bases between the two germline ends. Germline-derived CDR1 and CDR2 are DFQATT and SNEGSKA (reference sequence). The CDR3 length is 14 residues. CDR3 DNA sequence: TGCAGTGCTAGAGAGGCCTCTGGGGCCAACGTCCTGACTTTC. Its translation: CSAREASGANVLTF.

Ten or more counts support this clonotype. The J gene is TRBJ2-1, the V gene TRBV29-1; TRBD2 agrees at 10 bases. The trim removed 4 bases at V and 0 bases at J, leaving 3 bases unmatched. The CDR3 is made up of 15 amino acids. In germline, CDR1 is SQVTM, CDR2 ANQGSEA. The CDR3 DNA reads TGCAGCGTTGGGATAGCGGGGGGCTCCTACAATGAGCAGTTCTTC. Its translation: CSVGIAGGSYNEQFF.

Turning to this clonotype: A much larger clone differs from this one at a single base, so this may be a read error. The chain has TRBV7-9 and TRBJ1-5; perhaps TRBD1 as D (6 bases). Germline CDR1 and CDR2: SEHNR and FQNEAQ (reference sequence). V shed 4 bases and J shed 11 bases, with 18 bases lying between them. This CDR3 comprises 14 residues. The CDR3 spells CASSSTGQNQSQHF. Written as DNA, the CDR3 is TGTGCCAGCAGCTCCACAGGGCAGAACCAGTCCCAGCATTTT.

This chain connects TRBV3-1 to TRBJ1-1, with 7 bases aligning to TRBD1. This CDR3 region has 14 residues. Per the germline V gene, CDR1 is LGHDT and CDR2 is YNNKEL (reference sequence). J was trimmed by 8 bases and V by 3 bases; bases with no gene match: 9. The CDR3 region has the DNA TGTGCCAGCAGCCAGCGACAGGGTCGGGGAGAAGCTTTCTTT. Its protein is CASSQRQGRGEAFF.

This clonotype was counted many times. The chain links TRBV5-5 to TRBJ2-2, with 8 bases matching TRBD1. The CDR3 spans 17 residues. After removal of 0 bases from V and 4 bases from J, the junction contained 8 bases not matched to a gene. Looked up from germline, CDR1 is SGHKS and CDR2 is YYEKEE (reference sequence). The CDR3 here is CASSLVLGQGITGELFF. The CDR3 coding sequence is TGTGCCAGCAGCTTGGTGTTAGGACAGGGAATCACCGGGGAGCTGTTTTTT.

This clonotype was recorded many times. The chain recombines TRBV29-1 with TRBJ2-7, with no clear D. This CDR3 contains 13 residues. Trimming removed 6 bases from V and 1 base from J, with 13 bases in between. Germline V gene lookup returns CDR1 SQVTM and CDR2 ANQGSEA. CDR3 nucleotide sequence: TGCAGCGTCCAGAGTGGGCCTTCCTACGAGCAGTACTTC. Residues: CSVQSGPSYEQYF.

In this sample, this clonotype turned up many times. The CDR3 reads CASSLGSQGGEQFF. The CDR3 DNA sequence: TGTGCCAGCAGCTTAGGGTCCCAGGGGGGTGAGCAGTTCTTC. The V call is TRBV5-5, the J call TRBJ2-1; D may be TRBD1 (7 bases). V was pared by 2 bases and J by 9 bases, with 15 bases between. This CDR3 is 14 amino acids long. Germline CDR1 reads SGHKS; CDR2 reads YYEKEE (reference sequence).

Details on this clonotype: This may be a read error: a much more frequent sequence differs by one nucleotide. The chain carries TRBV20-1 and TRBJ2-7; tentatively, D is TRBD1 (7 bases). The V and J ends lost 4 bases and 5 bases respectively, with 21 bases between them. There are 15 residues in the CDR3. Looked up from germline, CDR1 is DFQATT and CDR2 is SNEGSKA (reference sequence). The CDR3 DNA sequence: TGCAGTGCTAACCCCCCAGGGGGGTATAGTAACGAGCAGTACTTC. It codes for CSANPPGGYSNEQYF.

This clonotype was observed a handful of times. V gene TRBV15 combines with J gene TRBJ1-1, with TRBD1 as a possible D gene (6 bases). V lost 9 bases and J 4 bases, leaving 21 bases between the germline ends. Per germline, CDR1 LNHNV and CDR2 YYDKDF (reference sequence). There are 15 residues in the CDR3. CDR3 loop: CATRPGVIVGTEAFF. For the CDR3, the DNA is TGTGCCACTCGACCAGGGGTTATCGTGGGCACTGAAGCTTTCTTT. Full variable domain (missing parts from reference TRBV15 and TRBJ1-1): DAMVIQNPRYQVTQFGKPVTLSCSQTLNHNVMYWYQQKSSQAPKLLFHYYDKDFNNEADTPDNFQSRRPNTSFCFLDIRSPGLGDTAMYLCATRPGVIVGTEAFFGQGTRLTVV.

This clonotype was observed many times. V and J are TRBV19 and TRBJ2-1, with 9 bases fitting TRBD2. Germline V lookup: CDR1 LNHDA, CDR2 SQIVND (reference sequence). With 3 bases clipped from V and 3 bases from J, the junction kept 3 bases outside the gene matches. The CDR3 contains 15 residues. The DNA for the CDR3 is TGTGCCAGTAGTATCTCTAGCGGGGTCTACAATGAGCAGTTCTTC. Protein product: CASSISSGVYNEQFF.

This clonotype was seen repeatedly, ten times or more. V usage is TRBV20-1 and J usage is TRBJ2-1; TRBD1 or TRBD2 may be the D gene (5 bases each). The length of the CDR3 is 12 residues. The germline CDR1 and CDR2 sequences are DFQATT and SNEGSKA (reference sequence). V was cut by 5 bases and J by 12 bases, with 17 bases left in between. The CDR3 region has the DNA TGCAGTGCTCGGGGCGTTGTCGGTTTGCAGTTCTTC. Its translation: CSARGVVGLQFF.

Many counts were recorded for this clonotype. The chain carries TRBV5-1 and TRBJ2-3; tentative D call: TRBD1 (6 bases). Germline CDR1 SGHRS, CDR2 YFSETQ. Trimming stripped 4 bases from V and 2 bases from J, with 17 bases between. The CDR3 contains 16 residues. CDR3: CASSPQGQGITDTQYF. Written as DNA, the CDR3 is TGCGCCAGCAGCCCCCAAGGCCAGGGGATCACAGATACGCAGTATTTT.

This clonotype came up many times. The chain combines TRBV6-5 with TRBJ2-6; 7 bases are shared with TRBD1. V shed 3 bases and J 2 bases; nucleotides not matched to a gene: 7. The germline gives CDR1 MNHEY, CDR2 SVGAGI. There are 17 residues in the CDR3. As DNA, the CDR3 is TGTGCCAGCAGTTATAACAGGGGCTTGCCTGGGGCCAACGTCCTGACTTTC. Translated, it gives CASSYNRGLPGANVLTF.

This clonotype was counted at least ten times. This rearrangement joins TRBV5-5 to TRBJ2-7; no reliable D call. V was clipped by 1 base and J by 2 bases, with 4 bases between them. The CDR3 is 12 amino acids. CDR1 SGHKS and CDR2 YYEKEE come from the germline V gene (reference sequence). CDR3 DNA: TGTGCCAGCAGCTTGACAGCCTACGAGCAGTACTTC. Protein product: CASSLTAYEQYF.

This clonotype occurred many times. The rearrangement joins TRBV7-3 to TRBJ1-1; D may be TRBD1 (6 bases). Between the trimmed V and J ends, which lost 1 base and 6 bases, there was a span of 12 bases. CDR3 size: 14 residues. Germline V gene sequence: CDR1 SGHTA, CDR2 FQGTGA. In nucleotides, the CDR3 is TGTGCCAGCAGCTTAAAGGGGGATTCAGCTGAAGCTTTCTTT. Its protein is CASSLKGDSAEAFF. The full variable domain, rest sourced from reference TRBV7-3 and TRBJ1-1, is GAGVSQTPSNKVTEKGKYVELRCDPISGHTALYWYRQSLGQGPEFLIYFQGTGAADDSGLPNDRFFAVRPEGSVSTLKIQRTERGDSAVYLCASSLKGDSAEAFFGQGTRLTVV.

This clonotype was seen at least ten times. The V and J genes are TRBV5-1 and TRBJ2-1; D is ambiguous. The CDR3 loop spans 14 amino acids. Germline V gives CDR1 SGHRS, CDR2 YFSETQ. V shed 1 base and J shed 4 bases, with 9 bases lying between them. The CDR3 DNA sequence: TGCGCCAGCAGCTTGTTGCAAGGGTACAATGAGCAGTTCTTC. Residues: CASSLLQGYNEQFF.

The sample holds many counts of this clonotype. The chain links TRBV20-1 to TRBJ2-1; TRBD2 matches at 8 bases. CDR1 is DFQATT and CDR2 is SNEGSKA in the germline V gene (reference sequence). After removal of 1 base from V and 4 bases from J, the junction contained 3 bases not matched to a gene. The CDR3 is 14 amino acids. The CDR3 loop reads CSARVTSGYNEQFF. The CDR3 bases are TGCAGTGCTAGAGTCACTAGCGGATACAATGAGCAGTTCTTC.

This clonotype has at least ten counts. The genes are TRBV5-5 and TRBJ2-5, with D maybe TRBD2 (6 bases). This CDR3 region has 13 residues. Germline CDR1 reads SGHKS; CDR2 reads YYEKEE (reference sequence). Trimming left V 0 bases short and J 6 bases short, with 9 bases between. This CDR3 is CASSLGGEKTQYF. The CDR3 DNA follows: TGTGCCAGCAGCTTGGGGGGGGAAAAGACCCAGTACTTC. Combining the CDR3 with reference TRBV5-5 and TRBJ2-5 gives the whole variable domain DAGVTQSPTHLIKTRGQQVTLRCSPISGHKSVSWYQQVLGQGPQFIFQYYEKEERGRGNFPDRFSARQFPNYSSELNVNALLLGDSALYLCASSLGGEKTQYFGPGTRLLVL.

In its sample, this clonotype was seen many times. V gene TRBV5-1 combines with J gene TRBJ2-7, with 9 bases that match TRBD1. The germline V gene has CDR1 SGHRS and CDR2 YFSETQ. The CDR3 sequence is 15 residues long. Trimming took 5 bases from V and 4 from J; bases not matched to a gene: 10. The CDR3 DNA sequence: TGCGCCAGCAGGCCTCCGGGACAGGGTCCTTACGAGCAGTACTTC. It yields the protein CASRPPGQGPYEQYF.

This clonotype was seen many times. The chain recombines TRBV6-2 or TRBV6-3 with TRBJ2-1; TRBD2 matches 8 bases. This CDR3 spans 14 amino acids. Trimming took 4 bases from V and 4 from J; bases not matched to a gene: 3. The germline gives CDR1 MNHEY, CDR2 SVGEGT. The DNA for the CDR3 is TGTGCCAGCAGTTGGACTAGCAGTTACAATGAGCAGTTCTTC. This encodes CASSWTSSYNEQFF.

This clonotype was counted many times. The chain combines TRBV12-3 or TRBV12-4 with TRBJ2-1; tentative D call: TRBD2 (6 bases). This CDR3 contains 13 residues. Trimming stripped 2 bases from V and 9 bases from J, with 11 bases between. CDR3 residues: CASSLLASGEQFF. The CDR3 coding sequence is TGTGCCAGCAGTTTACTAGCGAGTGGTGAGCAGTTCTTC.

The genes are TRBV30 and TRBJ2-5, with a possible D match to TRBD2 (5 bases). The ends were cut back, 8 bases at V and 7 bases at J, with 20 bases in the middle. The CDR3 spans 13 residues. CDR1 GTSNPN and CDR2 SVGIG come from the germline V gene (reference sequence). This chain's CDR3 is CAGEPRWFGTQYF. Written as DNA, the CDR3 is TGTGCCGGGGAGCCCAGATGGTTCGGGACCCAGTACTTC.

This clonotype has at least ten counts. V usage is TRBV5-1 and J usage is TRBJ2-2, with D hard to call. The CDR3 runs 14 residues. Trimming left V 6 bases short and J 1 base short, with 10 bases between. CDR1 and CDR2 from the germline V gene are SGHRS and YFSETQ. The CDR3 protein is CASTLLGNTGELFF. CDR3 sequence (DNA): TGCGCCAGCACCCTGTTAGGGAACACCGGGGAGCTGTTTTTT.